The sequence of this T cell receptor beta chain was determined in a study of cytomegalovirus exposure and HLA in healthy donors (dated by TCRdb to about 2017). About the full investigation: In an earlier analysis of 587 of the donors, 276 Gb of sequence data and 90 million to 130 million unique TCR beta sequences from about 179 million T cells were reported. An early release covering 500 to 750 HLA-typed donors comprised about 310 gigabases of sequencing data and approximately 80 million unique TCR sequences. Among the roughly 400 genotyped donors, approximately 81% belonged to the genetic ancestry cluster associated with self-reported Caucasian donors. The study aimed to test whether cataloging public T cell receptors could reveal signatures of past pathogen exposure. Using immunosequencing, the study profiled T cell repertoires from 666 subjects and related those repertoires to cytomegalovirus serostatus. A separate validation cohort of over a hundred different subjects was used in addition to the roughly 700-subject first cohort. High-throughput TCR immunosequencing, statistical association of individual TCRs with disease status, and machine learning were combined to predict cytomegalovirus infection status. To study patterns of TCR occurrence, a later analysis re-analyzed previously published TCR beta repertoires from 666 donors and added high-resolution HLA genotyping. Rather than drawing on any new phenotypic data, the later analysis identified candidate immune exposures from TCR beta sequences and the way those sequences occurred across donors. An earlier analysis of about 600 of the donors used high-throughput TCR beta sequencing to judge whether each TCR beta V gene segment behaved as functional or pseudogenic. Donor age, sex, ethnicity and CMV serostatus were collected together with the repertoire data. In a later genetic analysis, genome-wide SNP genotypes for 398 of the 666 donors were used, and that subset was treated as a discovery cohort. All discovery cohort repertoires had been generated on a single sequencing platform. HLA typing covered class I and class II loci at four-digit resolution. The number of donors typed differed by locus, with about 629-630 for A, B, C, DRB1 and DQB1, around 500 for DQA1, over 600 for DPA1, and 450 to 480 for DPB1. Because of strong linkage in the cohort, five DR-DQ haplotypes were treated as single units for association and clustering. On average, about 240,000 unique TCR beta nucleotide sequences were sequenced per donor among some 420 genotyped donors of the cohort, with about 19% of those sequences being non-productive.

The germline V gene (reference sequence) sets CDR1 to SGHNT and CDR2 to YYREEE. Its CDR3 holds 15 amino acids, cysteine through phenylalanine. Solely the CDR3 DNA is kept, with 45 bases framed from the first base. V is trimmed back by 2 bases and J by 4 bases, and the junction contains 6 bases that no gene match accounts for. The cohort comprised more than 550 healthy bone marrow donors. At the time of sampling, every cohort member was nominally healthy, though immune exposures that went unrecorded were likely present. The donor was CMV seropositive and belonged to the group of 250 to 300 seropositive cohort members. Every donor gave a peripheral blood sample, and the peripheral blood mononuclear cells from that sample were used for TCR beta sequencing. The Qiagen DNeasy Blood Extraction Kit was used to extract genomic DNA from the blood cell samples. The library was made by the immunoSEQ multiplex PCR assay. A mixture of 60 forward primers for TCR Vbeta segments and 13 reverse primers for TCR Jbeta segments was used in the multiplex PCR. A multiplex PCR assay on genomic DNA amplified the CDR3 region of rearranged TCR beta genes. Amplified TCR beta libraries were sequenced as 87-base-pair reads on the Illumina HiSeq System. The paper's processing steps were these. A later analysis tallied tens of millions of unique TCR beta chains across the 650 to 750 repertoires, and about 12 million of those chains were shared by two or more donors. A nearest-neighbor algorithm error-corrected the raw reads and collapsed the reads into unique sequences, merging closely related sequences to remove PCR and sequencing errors. V, D and J gene segments were assigned by aligning CDR3 sequences to IMGT reference sequences. For a sequence to be retained, at least a six-nucleotide match to both a V gene segment and a J gene segment was required. A rearrangement counted as productive if the CDR3 had no stop codons and remained in frame with V and J, and every other rearrangement counted as non-productive. CDR3 was defined according to IMGT convention as the region running from the second conserved V-encoded cysteine to the conserved J-encoded phenylalanine. The earlier analysis of some 540 of the donors excluded any sequence lacking an unambiguous match to a single V gene segment. An earlier analysis of a few hundred of the donors classified V segments as functional when productive rearrangements were above 56.7% and as segregating when the standard deviation between donors was above 5%. To diagnose cytomegalovirus status from the catalog of TCR beta chain sequences, a statistical classification framework was built. In a later analysis, TCR nucleotide sequences were compared against IMGT/GENE-DB human TR gene sequences so that V and J genes could be assigned. A later analysis assigned CDR3 sequences and most-parsimonious VDJ recombination scenarios with the TCRdist pipeline. A later analysis defined each TCR beta chain by its CDR3 amino acid sequence plus V-gene family, and excluded reads lacking a unique V-gene family. In a later analysis, approximately 640 highly shared, low-generation-probability nucleotide sequences were removed to address suspected cross-contamination and a sequencing artifact. In a later analysis, a clonal expansion index for each public chain was calculated from normalized within-repertoire ranks of inferred template counts. Generation probabilities in a later analysis came from a VDJ recombination model fitted to out-of-frame rearrangements, and those results were checked against IGoR. Hypergeometric tests were used in a later analysis to score TCR-TCR, TCR-HLA and TCR-CMV co-occurrence, with a repertoire-size bias correction applied to the TCR pairs. To estimate false discovery rates, a later analysis permuted the HLA or CMV assignments 20 times. In a later analysis, co-occurring TCRs were grouped with DBSCAN, and TCRdist sequence similarity was added when clustering was performed within HLA-allele-positive subsets. Repertoires with fewer than 30,000 or more than 120,000 public chains, plus five repertoires with anomalous nucleotide sharing, were excluded from co-occurrence clustering. Here the immuneACCESS table is served through TCRdb, limited to in-frame sequences with V and J called. Missing clones are a known gap in these copies; in checked studies unresolved V genes cover under half, and the rest lacks a known reason. V and J calls and clone size are those listed in that table; D and trimming were worked out from the DNA. The table for this sample lists around 69,000 clones; about 70% of them were counted only once. Roughly 10% of the sample comes from the top ten.

As for this clone: No antigen is known for it. There are no base qualities to consult, and no much larger clone falls within one base.

On the study overall, not on this receptor specifically: A later genetic analysis reported fewer N-insertions in productive TCRs among donors in an Asian-associated ancestry cluster than the roughly 700-donor mean. An earlier analysis of around 600 of the donors showed that most TCR beta V segments appeared in productive rearrangements either about 90% or about 30% of the time, which broadly matched IMGT annotations. In vitro tests confirmed that three of the cytomegalovirus-associated TCR beta chains recognize cytomegalovirus antigens. Presence/absence analyses assumed roughly uniform sequencing depth across donors, an assumption that may not hold. Correlated functional status among segregating V segments might reflect linkage disequilibrium, but an unknown experimental factor could not be ruled out. A later analysis found that most CMV-associated TCR beta chains appeared HLA-restricted, with HLA associations seemingly driven largely by CMV exposure. When HLA alleles, especially DR and DQ, strongly co-occurred, TCR associations were difficult to assign to individual alleles. The sequencing pipeline was judged likely to have produced a cluster of highly shared sequence variants as a technical artifact. The classifier was reported to diagnose cytomegalovirus status with high specificity and sensitivity in both the original and validation cohorts. Because some donors lacked HLA typing at each locus, the association tests relied only on the typed subset. In the study, about 150 TCR beta chains were listed as associated with cytomegalovirus. Most TCR sequences were observed very rarely across donors, whereas some public TCRs were present in many individuals. For the cohort, immune exposure information was limited to CMV serostatus. In this cohort, only TCR beta chains were sequenced, and detectable features were limited by the absence of alpha or paired-chain data. A further reported finding was that TCR beta sequences accurately predicted the HLA-A and HLA-B alleles for most subjects in the first cohort. According to the authors, the approach could potentially be generalized to other disease states and immunological phenotypes. In a later analysis, HLA-associated TCR beta chains showed more clonal expansion and lower generation probabilities than non-associated chains that were equally common. An association between a missense DCLRE1C variant and V-gene and J-gene trimming of TCR beta chains was found in a later genetic analysis and replicated in an independent cohort. Some IMGT-functional V segments, including TRBV6-2 and TRBV6-3, could not be told apart with the 87-base-pair reads, so those segments were excluded. Several of the top co-occurrence clusters appeared to be linked to parvovirus B19, influenza, CMV and Epstein-Barr virus, according to a later analysis. A later analysis associated about 17,000 TCR beta sequences with specific HLA alleles at a false discovery rate of 0.05. According to a later analysis, TCR association rates differed among HLA loci, with DRB1 alleles showing the most associated TCRs and HLA-C alleles showing the fewest. Because counts were too low, some 17 rarely observed V segments, including chromosome 9 orphons, were left out of the earlier analysis of 587 of the donors.

Sample: PBMCs. The rearrangement joined TRBV5-4 to TRBJ1-2, with 9 bases in between that match TRBD1. This sequence originates from a woman aged 50 to 60 in good health and CMV-seropositive. CDR3 reads: CASSFRDRVVYGYTF. The DNA sequence is TGTGCCAGCAGCTTTAGGGACAGGGTTGTCTATGGCTACACCTTC.